These 18 T cell receptor beta chains were all obtained from the same sample, sequenced in a study of T-cell reconstitution after alpha-beta-depleted transplantation in children. Unique molecular identifiers were incorporated during preparation of the TCRbeta library. TCRdb reprocessed the PCR reads with MiXCR, giving one entry per CDR3 protein. The sample consists of about 610,000 distinct CDR3 sequences, about 10% of them appearing once. The sequencing used PBMCs from the stem cell graft donor, collected from the stem cell graft. Source of these receptors: a human donor who donated a stem cell graft to a child with acute myeloid leukemia.

This clonotype was seen more than once but under ten times. The chain has TRBV6-5 and TRBJ1-1; no firm D call. Trimming shortened V by 2 bases and J by 1 base, and 11 bases separated the two germline ends. Germline V gene data show CDR1 as MNHEY and CDR2 as SVGAGI. The CDR3 consists of 15 residues. Here the CDR3 reads CASSYRGRANTEAFF. The CDR3 nucleotides are TGTGCCAGCAGTTACCGGGGTCGGGCGAACACTGAAGCTTTCTTT.

In its sample, this clonotype was seen a few times. The chain employs TRBV29-1 and TRBJ2-7, with 9 bases matching TRBD1. The germline V gene has CDR1 SQVTM and CDR2 ANQGSEA. V shed 0 bases and J 2 bases; nucleotides not matched to a gene: 14. This CDR3 is 18 amino acids long. As DNA, the CDR3 is TGCAGCGTTGAAGATGCCAACAGGGGGCGCGGTGACACCTACGAGCAGTACTTC. Its protein is CSVEDANRGRGDTYEQYF.

There are many counts of this clonotype. This chain connects TRBV5-1 to TRBJ2-1; D is undetermined. CDR3 length equals 11 residues. Germline loops: CDR1 SGHRS, CDR2 YFSETQ. V was cut by 2 bases and J by 8 bases, with 5 bases left in between. This chain's CDR3 is CASSFKDEQFF. CDR3 sequence (DNA): TGCGCCAGCAGCTTCAAGGATGAGCAGTTCTTC.

This clonotype was picked up a small number of times. The V and J genes are TRBV6-5 and TRBJ2-7; 10 bases map to TRBD2. The CDR3 loop spans 16 amino acids. The V segment lost 2 bases and the J segment 4 bases; nucleotides outside the gene matches: 8. Germline V gene data show CDR1 as MNHEY and CDR2 as SVGAGI. The CDR3 protein is CASSYGVSGRRYEQYF. For the CDR3, the DNA is TGTGCCAGCAGTTACGGAGTTAGCGGGAGGAGGTACGAGCAGTACTTC.

The genes are TRBV24-1 and TRBJ2-3, with D maybe TRBD2 (6 bases). The germline CDR1 and CDR2 sequences are KGHDR and SFDVKD. V was shortened by 3 bases and J by 5 bases, with 11 bases between the two germline ends. CDR3 length: 14 residues. This CDR3 reads CATSDRTEGDTQYF. CDR3 sequence (DNA): TGTGCCACCAGTGATCGGACGGAGGGAGATACGCAGTATTTT.

The rearrangement uses TRBV9 and TRBJ2-2; the match to TRBD1 covers 10 bases. J lost 4 bases, V lost 4 bases, and 7 bases had no gene match. Germline V gives CDR1 SGDLS, CDR2 YYNGEE. There are 16 residues in the CDR3. CDR3 amino acids: CASSPQGQGLTGELFF. CDR3 DNA: TGTGCCAGCAGCCCACAGGGACAGGGGCTCACCGGGGAGCTGTTTTTT. The whole variable domain, remainder taken from reference TRBV9 and TRBJ2-2, is DSGVTQTPKHLITATGQRVTLRCSPRSGDLSVYWYQQSLDQGLQFLIQYYNGEERAKGNILERFSAQQFPDLHSELNLSSLELGDSALYFCASSPQGQGLTGELFFGEGSRLTVL.

This clonotype was detected a few times. This chain links TRBV20-1 with TRBJ2-3, with 10 positions matching TRBD2. The CDR3 has 13 amino acids. The V segment lost 5 bases and the J segment 6 bases; nucleotides outside the gene matches: 5. Germline V CDR1 and CDR2: DFQATT, SNEGSKA (reference sequence). The CDR3 nucleotides read TGCAGTGCTCCTAGCGGGAGTAGGGATACGCAGTATTTT. This codes for CSAPSGSRDTQYF.

This clonotype was detected ten times or more. The chain couples TRBV6-5 to TRBJ2-1, with a tentative D call TRBD1 (6 bases). Trimming cost V 3 bases and J 1 base, with 7 bases left between them. This CDR3 spans 14 amino acids. CDR1 and CDR2 from the germline V gene are MNHEY and SVGAGI. The CDR3 reads CASSYTGSYNEQFF. The DNA for the CDR3 is TGTGCCAGCAGTTATACAGGGTCCTACAATGAGCAGTTCTTC.

This clonotype has more than one count but fewer than ten. The chain has TRBV20-1 and TRBJ1-5; the D gene is possibly TRBD1 (5 bases). V lost 5 bases and J 4 bases, leaving 21 bases between the germline ends. Per the germline V gene, CDR1 is DFQATT and CDR2 is SNEGSKA (reference sequence). The CDR3 totals 16 residues. The CDR3 reads CSAGGLSSPSNQPQHF. Written as DNA, the CDR3 is TGCAGTGCTGGGGGACTGTCTTCTCCTAGTAATCAGCCCCAGCATTTT.

The table lists this clonotype with many counts. CDR3 sequence reads: CSARALPFSGRALNEQYF. The CDR3 region has the DNA TGCAGTGCTAGGGCGTTACCCTTTAGCGGGAGGGCGCTCAACGAGCAGTACTTC. V gene TRBV20-1 combines with J gene TRBJ2-7, with 11 bases that match TRBD2. The V segment lost 3 bases and the J segment 5 bases; nucleotides outside the gene matches: 18. This CDR3 comprises 18 residues. The germline V gene encodes CDR1 DFQATT and CDR2 SNEGSKA (reference sequence).

The chain links TRBV14 to TRBJ2-7; 14 positions agree with TRBD2. CDR1 is SGHDN and CDR2 is FVKESK in the germline V gene. The CDR3 length is 13 residues. Unmatched junction bases numbered 6, after V lost 6 bases and J lost 11 bases. The CDR3 DNA is TGTGCCAGCAGAGGGACTAGCGGGGGACCAAAGTACTTC. Residues: CASRGTSGGPKYF.

This clonotype was seen only a few times. The J gene is TRBJ1-5, the V gene TRBV28; D not certain. Trimming removed 6 bases from V and 2 bases from J, with 14 bases in between. The germline gives CDR1 MDHEN, CDR2 SYDVKM. The CDR3 consists of 15 residues. CDR3 nucleotide sequence: TGTGCCAGCAGAAAGGCTCTAGTCGGCAATCAGCCCCAGCATTTT. Translation: CASRKALVGNQPQHF.

This clonotype was counted ten times or more. The chain is built from TRBV11-2 and TRBJ1-5; weak D call: TRBD1 (5 bases). V was trimmed by 5 bases and J by 7 bases, leaving 15 bases between them. Looked up from germline, CDR1 is SGHAT and CDR2 is FQNNGV. This CDR3 contains 14 residues. This chain's CDR3 is CASSLVGLGQPQHF. The DNA of the CDR3 is TGTGCCAGCAGCCTGGTGGGACTGGGGCAGCCCCAGCATTTT.

This clonotype was detected a few times. The gene calls are TRBV5-1 and TRBJ2-1, with 13 bases that match TRBD2. The germline CDR1 and CDR2 sequences are SGHRS and YFSETQ. Trimming cost V 4 bases and J 5 bases; bases outside gene matches: 12. The CDR3 covers 18 residues. The CDR3 region is CASSTRLAGGLNHNEQFF. In nucleotides, the CDR3 is TGCGCCAGCAGCACCAGACTAGCGGGAGGCCTCAACCACAATGAGCAGTTCTTC.

This clonotype was counted many times. The chain uses TRBV24-1 and TRBJ2-1; 10 bases match TRBD2. The germline CDR1 and CDR2 sequences are KGHDR and SFDVKD. Trimming at V came to 5 bases and at J to 1 base, leaving 4 bases not matched to a gene. The CDR3 totals 16 residues. CDR3 sequence (DNA): TGTGCCACCAGTGGAGGACTAGCGGTATCCTACAATGAGCAGTTCTTC. It is translated as CATSGGLAVSYNEQFF.

With respect to this clonotype: A much larger clone differs from this one at a single base, so this may be a read error. The chain is built from TRBV30 and TRBJ2-3; 7 bases map to TRBD2. This CDR3 has 11 amino acids. Germline-derived CDR1 and CDR2 are GTSNPN and SVGIG (reference sequence). The CDR3 region has the DNA TGTGCCGGGAGGGGTAGGGATACGCAGTATTTT. As protein: CAGRGRDTQYF.

Many counts were recorded for this clonotype. The chain links TRBV29-1 to TRBJ2-7, with D perhaps assigned TRBD1 or TRBD2 (5 bases each). This CDR3 spans 11 amino acids. V shed 6 bases and J shed 6 bases, with 12 bases lying between them. The germline gives CDR1 SQVTM, CDR2 ANQGSEA. This CDR3 reads CSVAGAGEQYF. CDR3 in DNA: TGCAGCGTCGCCGGGGCAGGCGAGCAGTACTTC.

This clonotype was recorded many times. The J gene is TRBJ2-1, the V gene TRBV3-1; 12 bases fit TRBD2. Losses at the gene ends were 2 bases for V and 4 bases for J; bases not matched to a gene: 3. This CDR3 comprises 16 residues. In germline, CDR1 is LGHDT, CDR2 YNNKEL (reference sequence). The CDR3 region has the DNA TGTGCCAGCAGCCAACTAGCGGGAGGGAGGTACAATGAGCAGTTCTTC. As protein: CASSQLAGGRYNEQFF.